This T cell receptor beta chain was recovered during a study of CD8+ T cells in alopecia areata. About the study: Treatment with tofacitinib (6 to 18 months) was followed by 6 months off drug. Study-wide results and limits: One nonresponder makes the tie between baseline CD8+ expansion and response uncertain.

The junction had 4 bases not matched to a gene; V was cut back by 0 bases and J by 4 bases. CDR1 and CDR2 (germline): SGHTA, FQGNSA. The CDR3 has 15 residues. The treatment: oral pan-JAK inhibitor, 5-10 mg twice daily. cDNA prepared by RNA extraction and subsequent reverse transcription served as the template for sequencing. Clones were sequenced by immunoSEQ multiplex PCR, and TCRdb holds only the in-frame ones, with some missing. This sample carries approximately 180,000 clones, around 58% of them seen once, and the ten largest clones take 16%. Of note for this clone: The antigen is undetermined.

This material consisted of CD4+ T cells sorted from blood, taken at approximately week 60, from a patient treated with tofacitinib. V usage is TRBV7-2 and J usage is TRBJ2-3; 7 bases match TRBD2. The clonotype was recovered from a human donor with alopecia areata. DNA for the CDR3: TGTGCCAGCAGCTTAGCGTGGGGGGGGGCAGATACGCAGTATTTT. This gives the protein CASSLAWGGADTQYF.